A single sample is the source of the 20 T cell receptor beta chains below, sequenced in a study of T cells after somatic rescue of genetic block. Repertoires were generated with immunoSEQ multiplex PCR, while TCRdb's copy carries only in-frame clones and drops some. The profile shows 70,000 to 95,000 clones, 85% to 90% of them singletons. Sample: peripheral blood mononuclear cells (PBMCs). Receptors were obtained from a woman younger than 35.

The V call is TRBV18, the J call TRBJ1-1; D is ambiguous. Trimming pared 3 bases from V and 8 bases from J, leaving 16 bases between. CDR1 is KGHSH, CDR2 LQKENI, per germline. The CDR3 is 14 amino acids. CDR3: CASSPRLEHQEAFF. The CDR3, as DNA: TGTGCCAGCTCACCCCGGCTGGAGCACCAGGAAGCTTTCTTT.

The CDR3 DNA follows: TGTGCCACCTCTCTCCGGGGAGTCTCCTACGAGCAGTACTTC. Translated: CATSLRGVSYEQYF. V is TRBV5-4 and J is TRBJ2-7, with a tentative D call TRBD2 (5 bases). Trimming took 9 bases from V and 0 from J, leaving 16 bases between them. The CDR3 is 14 amino acids. CDR1 is SGHNT and CDR2 is YYREEE in the germline V gene (reference sequence).

The rearrangement joins TRBV10-3 to TRBJ1-3; TRBD1 is a possible D gene (5 bases). The ends were cut back, 3 bases at V and 0 bases at J, with 12 bases in the middle. Germline assignment: CDR1 ENHRY and CDR2 SYGVKD. This CDR3 region has 16 residues. The chain's CDR3 is CAISDPGTNSGNTIYF. The DNA of the CDR3 is TGTGCCATCAGTGATCCTGGGACGAACTCTGGAAACACCATATATTTT.

The chain recombines TRBV19 with TRBJ1-5, with D possibly being TRBD1 (5 bases). Looked up from germline, CDR1 is LNHDA and CDR2 is SQIVND (reference sequence). CDR3 length: 14 amino acids. Trimming stripped 6 bases from V and 1 base from J, with 10 bases between. The CDR3: CASRGSGSNQPQHF. DNA for the CDR3: TGTGCCAGTAGGGGATCAGGGAGCAATCAGCCCCAGCATTTT.

The chain is built from TRBV27 and TRBJ2-7, with TRBD1 as a possible D gene (6 bases). In germline, CDR1 is MNHEY, CDR2 SMNVEV (reference sequence). The CDR3 spans 14 residues. Trimming shortened V by 5 bases and J by 3 bases, and 14 bases separated the two germline ends. The DNA for the CDR3 is TGTGCCAGCAGTGTAGACAGGAGAGGCTACGAGCAGTACTTC. Its translation is CASSVDRRGYEQYF.

The rearrangement uses TRBV19 and TRBJ1-2; 8 nucleotides match TRBD1. This CDR3 spans 14 amino acids. Germline CDR1 is LNHDA and CDR2 is SQIVND (reference sequence). Trimming removed 6 bases from V and 8 bases from J; junction bases left unmatched: 11. CDR3: CASSVGQGFSGYTF. Here the CDR3 DNA reads TGTGCCAGTAGCGTCGGACAGGGATTTTCAGGCTACACCTTC.

This chain uses TRBV7-2 with TRBJ2-5; 8 nucleotides line up with TRBD1. The trim removed 5 bases at V and 1 base at J, leaving 9 bases unmatched. CDR3 size: 16 residues. Germline loops: CDR1 SGHTA, CDR2 FQGNSA. CDR3 sequence reads: CASSPSGTGFQETQYF. The CDR3 DNA sequence: TGTGCCAGCAGCCCCTCGGGGACAGGCTTCCAAGAGACCCAGTACTTC.

The chain recombines TRBV5-1 with TRBJ2-6; 8 bases agree with TRBD1. CDR1 and CDR2 (germline): SGHRS, YFSETQ. V shed 0 bases and J 4 bases; nucleotides not matched to a gene: 12. The CDR3 consists of 19 residues. CDR3 nucleotide sequence: TGCGCCAGCAGCTTGGGTCCGGACAGGGTCCTCCTGGGGGCCAACGTCCTGACTTTC. Its translation: CASSLGPDRVLLGANVLTF.

The V call is TRBV5-4, the J call TRBJ1-2; 11 bases are a match to TRBD1. Germline V gene lookup returns CDR1 SGHNT and CDR2 YYREEE (reference sequence). V dropped 5 bases and J dropped 5; count of bases not matched to a gene: 11. This CDR3 is built from 16 residues. CDR3 loop: CASSSNYGTGGYGYTF. The CDR3 DNA reads TGTGCCAGCAGTTCAAATTACGGGACAGGGGGGTATGGCTACACCTTC.

The V gene is TRBV28, the J gene TRBJ1-5; D is unresolved. Germline CDR1 MDHEN, CDR2 SYDVKM. The CDR3 is 15 residues long. Deletions cut 5 bases from V and 5 bases from J, with 16 bases between. The CDR3 region has the DNA TGTGCCAGCAGTAAACGGACGGGAGTAGATCAGCCCCAGCATTTT. It encodes CASSKRTGVDQPQHF.

The gene calls are TRBV28 and TRBJ2-7, with TRBD2 matching 11 bases. Trimming at V came to 6 bases and at J to 5 bases, leaving 6 bases not matched to a gene. In germline, CDR1 is MDHEN, CDR2 SYDVKM. CDR3 length: 14 residues. CDR3 amino acids: CASSTVAGGDEQYF. In DNA form, the CDR3 reads TGTGCCAGCAGCACTGTAGCGGGAGGGGACGAGCAGTACTTC.

The V gene is TRBV4-1, the J gene TRBJ2-3; 11 positions match TRBD2. This CDR3 contains 17 residues. The germline gives CDR1 MGHRA, CDR2 YSYEKL. The junction had 9 bases not matched to a gene; V was cut back by 3 bases and J by 4 bases. DNA for the CDR3: TGCGCCAGCAGCCAGGTGACTAGCGGGACGGGACCAGATACGCAGTATTTT. This encodes CASSQVTSGTGPDTQYF.

V gene TRBV11-2 combines with J gene TRBJ2-7, with D uncertain. This CDR3 region has 14 residues. Germline CDR1 is SGHAT and CDR2 is FQNNGV. The germline V and J ends were trimmed by 2 bases and 3 bases, with 11 bases remaining between them. The CDR3 DNA reads TGTGCCAGCAGCTTATCTACTGCACGCTACGAGCAGTACTTC. It specifies CASSLSTARYEQYF.

V is TRBV7-2 and J is TRBJ1-2; possibly TRBD1 for D (6 bases). CDR3 size: 15 residues. Trimming took 5 bases from V and 1 from J, leaving 14 bases between them. Germline V gives CDR1 SGHTA, CDR2 FQGNSA. The CDR3 DNA is TGTGCCAGCAGCCCAGAGTGGACAGATAACTATGGCTACACCTTC. Protein: CASSPEWTDNYGYTF.

The genes are TRBV27 and TRBJ2-7; 9 bases map to TRBD1. In germline, CDR1 is MNHEY, CDR2 SMNVEV (reference sequence). J lost 7 bases, V lost 6 bases, and 4 bases had no gene match. The CDR3 is 12 amino acids. The CDR3 nucleotides are TGTGCCAGCAGCTGGGGGACAGGGGAGCAGTACTTC. Its protein product is CASSWGTGEQYF.

V and J are TRBV7-2 and TRBJ2-7; possibly TRBD2 for D (6 bases). CDR1 and CDR2 (germline): SGHTA, FQGNSA. The V end lost 5 bases, the J end lost 3 bases, and 17 bases lay between the germline ends. The CDR3 is made up of 15 amino acids. The DNA for the CDR3 is TGTGCCAGCAGCGGATTGGATGTGGGGGGCTACGAGCAGTACTTC. Translation gives CASSGLDVGGYEQYF. Complete variable domain (other parts from reference TRBV7-2 and TRBJ2-7): GAGVSQSPSNKVTEKGKDVELRCDPISGHTALYWYRQSLGQGLEFLIYFQGNSAPDKSGLPSDRFSAERTGGSVSTLTIQRTQQEDSAVYLCASSGLDVGGYEQYFGPGTRLTVT.

CDR3 bases: TGTGCCAGCAGTTTAGCCCCCCCACCTTGGGGGACTGAAGCTTTCTTT. Protein: CASSLAPPPWGTEAFF. The rearrangement links TRBV27 to TRBJ1-1; tentatively, D is TRBD1 (5 bases). There are 16 residues in the CDR3. Trimming removed 2 bases from V and 5 bases from J, with 18 bases in between. From germline, CDR1 is MNHEY and CDR2 SMNVEV (reference sequence).

V gene TRBV27 combines with J gene TRBJ2-3, with D uncertain. In germline, CDR1 is MNHEY, CDR2 SMNVEV (reference sequence). This CDR3 has 10 residues. Deletions cut 8 bases from V and 2 bases from J, with 2 bases between. CDR3 in amino acids: CASPTDTQYF. For the CDR3, the DNA is TGTGCCAGCCCCACAGATACGCAGTATTTT.

The V gene is TRBV18, the J gene TRBJ2-2; weak D call: TRBD1 (5 bases). V lost 0 bases and J 4 bases, leaving 9 bases between the germline ends. Germline V gives CDR1 KGHSH, CDR2 LQKENI. The CDR3 extends over 15 amino acids. CDR3 sequence: CASSPPIGATGELFF. The CDR3 DNA is TGTGCCAGCTCACCACCAATAGGGGCCACCGGGGAGCTGTTTTTT.

V is TRBV14 and J is TRBJ2-1, with TRBD2 matching over 7 bases. The CDR3 length is 17 residues. V trimming: 3 bases; J trimming: 3 bases; junction bases outside the gene matches: 11. Germline V lookup: CDR1 SGHDN, CDR2 FVKESK. DNA for the CDR3: TGTGCCAGCAGCCATGAGGCCGCTGCGGGGGTCTACAATGAGCAGTTCTTC. Translation: CASSHEAAAGVYNEQFF.